Below are 21 T cell receptor beta chains sequenced from a single sample in a study of response to subunit inactivated influenza vaccine. Using its own MiXCR run on the RT-PCR reads, TCRdb lists one record per CDR3 protein. This sample has around 490,000 distinct CDR3 sequences, with 7.5% to 8.5% found just once. The sequenced sample was PBMCs from blood, obtained 23 months after vaccination. The origin of the receptors is a man aged 45 to 70 who received an inactivated influenza vaccine.

The V gene is TRBV28, the J gene TRBJ2-7, with D tentatively TRBD1 or TRBD2 (5 bases each). The germline V gene has CDR1 MDHEN and CDR2 SYDVKM. This CDR3 comprises 12 residues. The V gene lost 9 bases and the J gene lost 7 bases, with 16 bases spanning the gap. The CDR3 sequence is CASPGPFGEQYF. The CDR3 DNA reads TGTGCCAGTCCGGGGCCCTTCGGGGAGCAGTACTTC.

The V call is TRBV20-1, the J call TRBJ2-3; no clear D gene. V lost 0 bases, J lost 5 bases, and 12 bases lay in between. The CDR3 length is 14 residues. The germline CDR1 and CDR2 sequences are DFQATT and SNEGSKA (reference sequence). This CDR3 reads CSARETYGLDTQYF. The CDR3 DNA follows: TGCAGTGCTAGAGAGACGTACGGGTTAGATACGCAGTATTTT.

This clonotype occurred a few times. The chain joins TRBV20-1 to TRBJ2-3; the D gene is possibly TRBD1 (6 bases). CDR1 DFQATT and CDR2 SNEGSKA come from the germline V gene (reference sequence). The CDR3 contains 13 residues. The V gene lost 4 bases and the J gene lost 2 bases, with 10 bases spanning the gap. The CDR3 reads CSANGQNTDTQYF. The CDR3 DNA is TGCAGTGCTAACGGACAGAACACAGATACGCAGTATTTT.

Only a few counts were recorded for this clonotype. This chain uses TRBV16 with TRBJ2-1; D remains ambiguous. V was clipped by 0 bases and J by 10 bases, with 10 bases between them. This CDR3 comprises 13 residues. The germline V gene has CDR1 KGHSY and CDR2 FQNENV. The CDR3 sequence is CASSQSPRGEQFF. For the CDR3, the DNA is TGTGCCAGCAGCCAATCGCCCAGAGGCGAGCAGTTCTTC.

This rearrangement joins TRBV29-1 to TRBJ2-1, with D possibly matching TRBD2 (7 bases). Germline assignment: CDR1 SQVTM and CDR2 ANQGSEA. Trimming left V 1 base short and J 10 bases short, with 11 bases between. The CDR3 is made up of 12 amino acids. CDR3: CSVEGGGWEQFF. Here the CDR3 DNA reads TGCAGCGTTGAAGGCGGGGGCTGGGAGCAGTTCTTC.

This clonotype has a count of ten or more. This chain connects TRBV12-3 or TRBV12-4 to TRBJ2-6; D is undetermined. The CDR3 totals 14 residues. V was trimmed by 6 bases and J by 4 bases, leaving 10 bases between them. The CDR3 DNA reads as TGTGCCAGCAGCCAGGCCCCCGGGGCCAACGTCCTGACTTTC. The encoded protein is CASSQAPGANVLTF.

This clonotype was counted only a few times. The CDR3 DNA sequence: TGTGCCAGCAGCTTAGTGGGACTAAGGGGCACCGGGGAGCTGTTTTTT. Amino acids: CASSLVGLRGTGELFF. The chain employs TRBV7-2 and TRBJ2-2; the match to TRBD2 covers 7 bases. With 1 base clipped from V and 4 bases from J, the junction kept 6 bases outside the gene matches. The CDR3 has 16 amino acids. Germline V gene lookup returns CDR1 SGHTA and CDR2 FQGNSA.

This clonotype has a count of ten or more. The CDR3: CASTSGGSEQFF. The CDR3 DNA reads as TGTGCCAGCACTAGCGGGGGGAGTGAGCAGTTCTTC. The chain is built from TRBV7-2 and TRBJ2-1; 11 bases are shared with TRBD2. The V segment lost 7 bases and the J segment 9 bases; nucleotides outside the gene matches: 2. Germline CDR1 is SGHTA and CDR2 is FQGNSA. CDR3 length equals 12 residues.

This clonotype came up a few times. The gene calls are TRBV24-1 and TRBJ2-1; D may be TRBD2 (5 bases). This CDR3 contains 13 residues. The germline V gene has CDR1 KGHDR and CDR2 SFDVKD. V gave up 4 bases and J gave up 5 bases, with 8 bases separating them. In nucleotides, the CDR3 is TGTGCCACCAGTGACCCCGGGGACAATGAGCAGTTCTTC. It specifies CATSDPGDNEQFF.

To note about this clonotype: The junction departs from the called germline gene at one end, perhaps through a read error. The CDR3: CSVERAPWDEQF. CDR3 nucleotide sequence: TGCAGCGTTGAGCGGGCCCCTTGGGATGAGCAGTTC. This chain joins TRBV29-1 and TRBJ2-1; TRBD2 might be the D (5 bases). The CDR3 covers 12 residues. The V gene's germline CDR1 is SQVTM and CDR2 ANQGSEA.

The chain couples TRBV28 to TRBJ1-5; 7 nucleotides align to TRBD1. This CDR3 region has 16 residues. The V gene end was trimmed by 7 bases and the J gene end by 6 bases; junction bases not matched to a gene: 15. CDR1 is MDHEN, CDR2 SYDVKM, per germline. CDR3: CASIPPSRQGAQPQHF. The CDR3 DNA reads TGTGCCAGCATCCCCCCCTCGCGACAGGGAGCTCAGCCCCAGCATTTT.

This clonotype appeared many times. This CDR3 is CASSVGPTNEKLFF. The CDR3 bases are TGTGCCAGCAGCGTAGGTCCTACTAATGAAAAACTGTTTTTT. The chain has TRBV9 and TRBJ1-4, with no clear D. V was trimmed by 0 bases and J by 2 bases, leaving 5 bases between them. The CDR3 is 14 residues long. The germline gives CDR1 SGDLS, CDR2 YYNGEE. Looking up the rest from reference TRBV9 and TRBJ1-4 gives the full variable domain: DSGVTQTPKHLITATGQRVTLRCSPRSGDLSVYWYQQSLDQGLQFLIQYYNGEERAKGNILERFSAQQFPDLHSELNLSSLELGDSALYFCASSVGPTNEKLFFGSGTQLSVL.

V gene TRBV7-2 combines with J gene TRBJ1-6; D unclear. Germline V CDR1 and CDR2: SGHTA, FQGNSA. Trimming removed 4 bases at V and 4 bases at J, with 11 bases between. The CDR3 runs to 15 residues. Here the CDR3 reads CASSYDGRYNSPLHF. CDR3 DNA: TGTGCCAGCAGCTACGATGGACGTTATAATTCACCCCTCCACTTT. The whole variable domain, filled in from reference TRBV7-2 and TRBJ1-6, reads GAGVSQSPSNKVTEKGKDVELRCDPISGHTALYWYRQSLGQGLEFLIYFQGNSAPDKSGLPSDRFSAERTGGSVSTLTIQRTQQEDSAVYLCASSYDGRYNSPLHFGNGTRLTVT.

This clonotype was counted a few times. The chain is built from TRBV18 and TRBJ2-1; D could derive from TRBD1 or TRBD2 (5 bases each). V lost 2 bases, J lost 4 bases, and 15 bases lay in between. Germline loops: CDR1 KGHSH, CDR2 LQKENI. This CDR3 has 16 amino acids. This chain's CDR3 is CASSPIRGQVYNEQFF. CDR3 DNA: TGTGCCAGCTCACCAATTCGGGGCCAAGTTTACAATGAGCAGTTCTTC.

Only a few counts were recorded for this clonotype. The CDR3 DNA reads TGTGCCAGCAGCCCTAGACAGAACTCCTACAATGAGCAGTTCTTC. It translates to CASSPRQNSYNEQFF. The chain joins TRBV9 to TRBJ2-1; tentatively, D is TRBD1 (5 bases). V lost 4 bases to trimming and J lost 0 bases, with 11 bases between them. This CDR3 region has 15 residues. Per the germline V gene, CDR1 is SGDLS and CDR2 is YYNGEE.

The sample holds a few counts of this clonotype. The CDR3 DNA sequence: TGCAGTGCTAGGGGGGTCACAGATACGCAGTATTTT. Translated, it gives CSARGVTDTQYF. The V call is TRBV20-1, the J call TRBJ2-3; possibly TRBD1 or TRBD2 for D (5 bases each). The V and J ends lost 3 bases and 2 bases respectively, with 6 bases between them. The CDR3 is 12 amino acids. Germline values: CDR1 DFQATT, CDR2 SNEGSKA (reference sequence).

This clonotype was detected ten times or more. The chain links TRBV15 to TRBJ2-1; TRBD2 is a possible D gene (5 bases). Germline loops: CDR1 LNHNV, CDR2 YYDKDF (reference sequence). The CDR3 extends over 16 amino acids. V was shortened by 1 base and J by 4 bases, with 14 bases between the two germline ends. This chain's CDR3 is CATSRGGNTNYNEQFF. The CDR3 DNA follows: TGTGCCACCAGCAGAGGAGGGAATACGAATTACAATGAGCAGTTCTTC.

In this sample, this clonotype turned up a few times. The V gene is TRBV12-3 or TRBV12-4, the J gene TRBJ2-7; 8 bases match TRBD2. This CDR3 is built from 13 residues. V lost 2 bases to trimming and J lost 10 bases; unmatched junction nucleotides: 7. CDR3 in DNA: TGTGCCAGCAGTTTAAGGACCGGGGGGGCCCAGTACTTC. It yields the protein CASSLRTGGAQYF.

This clonotype was detected ten times or more. V gene TRBV12-3 or TRBV12-4 combines with J gene TRBJ2-1, with 9 bases aligning to TRBD2. This CDR3 comprises 15 residues. The V segment lost 4 bases and the J segment 6 bases; nucleotides outside the gene matches: 7. CDR3 sequence (DNA): TGTGCCAGCAGTTCCCTCGGCGGGGGGGTCAATGAGCAGTTCTTC. Translating gives CASSSLGGGVNEQFF.

This clonotype was counted at least ten times. The V gene is TRBV6-2 or TRBV6-3, the J gene TRBJ2-7; D is undetermined. Trimming removed 3 bases at V and 0 bases at J, with 6 bases between. The CDR3 extends over 13 amino acids. Germline V gene lookup returns CDR1 MNHEY and CDR2 SVGEGT. CDR3 sequence: CASSYGHSYEQYF. DNA for the CDR3: TGTGCCAGCAGTTATGGCCACTCCTACGAGCAGTACTTC.

This clonotype was observed a few times. This chain links TRBV28 with TRBJ2-7; D gene uncertain. V was clipped by 5 bases and J by 2 bases, with 13 bases between them. The V gene's germline CDR1 is MDHEN and CDR2 SYDVKM. The CDR3 has 14 residues. Written as DNA, the CDR3 is TGTGCCAGCAGTAACCCGACGCGCACCTACGAGCAGTACTTC. Its translation: CASSNPTRTYEQYF. The whole variable domain, filled in from reference TRBV28 and TRBJ2-7, reads DVKVTQSSRYLVKRTGEKVFLECVQDMDHENMFWYRQDPGLGLRLIYFSYDVKMKEKGDIPEGYSVSREKKERFSLILESASTNQTSMYLCASSNPTRTYEQYFGPGTRLTVT.